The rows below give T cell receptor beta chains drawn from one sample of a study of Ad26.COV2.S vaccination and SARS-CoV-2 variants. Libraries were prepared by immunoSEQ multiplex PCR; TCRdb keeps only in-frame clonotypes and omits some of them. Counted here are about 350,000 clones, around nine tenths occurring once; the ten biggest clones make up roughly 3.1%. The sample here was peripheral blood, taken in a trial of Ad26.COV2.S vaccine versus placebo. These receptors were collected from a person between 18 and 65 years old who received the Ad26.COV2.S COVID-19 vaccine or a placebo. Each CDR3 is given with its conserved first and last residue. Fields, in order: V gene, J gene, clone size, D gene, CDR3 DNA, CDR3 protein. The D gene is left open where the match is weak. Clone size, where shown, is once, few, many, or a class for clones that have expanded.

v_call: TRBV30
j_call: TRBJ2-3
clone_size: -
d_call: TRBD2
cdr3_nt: TGTGCCTGGAGTTCGGGGGGAGGCACAGATACGCAGTATTTT
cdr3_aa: CAWSSGGGTDTQYF

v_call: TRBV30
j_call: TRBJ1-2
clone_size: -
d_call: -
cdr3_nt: TGTGCCTGGAGTGTTTTGGGGTCCGGCTATGGCTACACCTTC
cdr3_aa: CAWSVLGSGYGYTF

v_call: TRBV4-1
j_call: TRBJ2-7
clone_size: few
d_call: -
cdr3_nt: TGCGCCAGCGGCAGGCTCCAGAGCTCCTACGAGCAGTACTTC
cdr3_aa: CASGRLQSSYEQYF

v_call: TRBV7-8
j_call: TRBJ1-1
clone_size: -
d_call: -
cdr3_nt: TGTGCCAGCAGCGATCATATGAACACTGAAGCTTTCTTT
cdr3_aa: CASSDHMNTEAFF

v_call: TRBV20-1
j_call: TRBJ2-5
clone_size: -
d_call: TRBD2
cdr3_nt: TGCAGTGCTAGTGACTTCGGACTAGCATCTCTTCAGACCCAGTACTTC
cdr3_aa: CSASDFGLASLQTQYF

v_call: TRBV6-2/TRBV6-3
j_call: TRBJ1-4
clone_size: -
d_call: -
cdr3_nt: TGTGCCAGCAGTTACTCGACGAGGGGAGAAAAACTGTTTTTT
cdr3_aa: CASSYSTRGEKLFF

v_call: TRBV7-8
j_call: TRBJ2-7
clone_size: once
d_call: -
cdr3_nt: TGTGCCAGCAGCTTAGGCAGCATACCCTACGAGCAGTACTTC
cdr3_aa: CASSLGSIPYEQYF

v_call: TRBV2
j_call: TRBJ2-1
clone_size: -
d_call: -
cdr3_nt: TGTGCCAGCAGGGAGGGATATGAGCAGTTCTTC
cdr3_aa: CASREGYEQFF

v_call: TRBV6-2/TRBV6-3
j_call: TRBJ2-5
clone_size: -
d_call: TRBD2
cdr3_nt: TGTGCCAGCAGTTATGAGAGAGCGGGGGAGACCCAGTACTTC
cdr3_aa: CASSYERAGETQYF

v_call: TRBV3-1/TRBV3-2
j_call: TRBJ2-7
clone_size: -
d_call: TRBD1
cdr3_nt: TGTGCCAGCAGCCAAGAACGGGACAGTTCCCCATACGAGCAGTACTTC
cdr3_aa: CASSQERDSSPYEQYF

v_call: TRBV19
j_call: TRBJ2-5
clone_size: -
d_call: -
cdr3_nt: TGTGCCAGTAGTCCCAGGACGTGGGAGACCCAGTACTTC
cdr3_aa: CASSPRTWETQYF

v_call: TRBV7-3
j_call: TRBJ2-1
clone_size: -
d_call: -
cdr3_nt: TGTGCCAGCAGCCAGACCCACTACAATGAGCAGTTCTTC
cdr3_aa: CASSQTHYNEQFF

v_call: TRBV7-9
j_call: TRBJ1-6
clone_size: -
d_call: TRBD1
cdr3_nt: TGTGCCAGCAGCTCCCGGACAGGGAGCTCCTATAATTCACCCCTCCACTTT
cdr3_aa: CASSSRTGSSYNSPLHF

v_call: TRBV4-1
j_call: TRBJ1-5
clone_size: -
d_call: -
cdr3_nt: TGCGCCAGCAGCCCGATCCTAGGCGGTGAGCCCCAGCATTTT
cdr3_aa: CASSPILGGEPQHF

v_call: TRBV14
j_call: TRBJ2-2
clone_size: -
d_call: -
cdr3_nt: TGTGCCAGCAGCCAAGATTCGGGGTCCGGGTGGAACACCGGGGAGCTGTTTTTT
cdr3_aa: CASSQDSGSGWNTGELFF

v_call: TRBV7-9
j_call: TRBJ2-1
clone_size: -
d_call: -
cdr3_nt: TGTGCCAGCAGCGGGCGAAGCGGGTCGTCCTACAATGAGCAGTTCTTC
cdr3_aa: CASSGRSGSSYNEQFF

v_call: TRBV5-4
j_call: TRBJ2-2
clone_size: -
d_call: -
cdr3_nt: TGTGCCAGCAGCACACAGGGGGGGACCGGGGAGCTGTTTTTT
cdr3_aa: CASSTQGGTGELFF

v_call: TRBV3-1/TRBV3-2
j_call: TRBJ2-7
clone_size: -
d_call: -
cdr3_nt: TGTGCCAGCAGTCAAACCGGGGCCGATAAAGGGAACTTC
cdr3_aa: CASSQTGADKGNF

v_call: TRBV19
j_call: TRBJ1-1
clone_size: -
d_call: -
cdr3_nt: TGTGCCAGTAGTATGCAGGGGTTGAACACTGAAGCTTTCTTT
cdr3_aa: CASSMQGLNTEAFF

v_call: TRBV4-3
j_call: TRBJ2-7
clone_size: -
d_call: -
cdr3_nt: TGCGCCAGCAGCCAAGAACAGGAATACGAGCAGTACTTC
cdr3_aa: CASSQEQEYEQYF

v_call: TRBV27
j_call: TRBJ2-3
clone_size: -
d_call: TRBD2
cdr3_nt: TGTGCCAGCAGTCCACACGGGACTAGCGGGGGCTACACAGATACGCAGTATTTT
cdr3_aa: CASSPHGTSGGYTDTQYF

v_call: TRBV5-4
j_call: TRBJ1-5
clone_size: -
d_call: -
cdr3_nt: TGTGCCAGCAGCTTGGGCGGCGTTAGCAATCAGCCCCAGCATTTT
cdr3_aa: CASSLGGVSNQPQHF

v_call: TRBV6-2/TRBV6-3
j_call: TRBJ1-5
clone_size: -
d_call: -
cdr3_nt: TGTGCCAGCAGTTGGGCAGGGGGCAATCAGCCCCAGCATTTT
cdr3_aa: CASSWAGGNQPQHF

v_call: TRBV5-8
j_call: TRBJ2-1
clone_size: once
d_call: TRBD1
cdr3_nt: TGTGCCAGCGCCTTAAGTATAGGGACAGGGAGTAGGGATGAGCAGTTCTTC
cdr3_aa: CASALSIGTGSRDEQFF

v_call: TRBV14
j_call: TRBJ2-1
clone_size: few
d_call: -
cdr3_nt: TGTGCCAGCAGCTTTTACAATGAGCAGTTCTTC
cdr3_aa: CASSFYNEQFF

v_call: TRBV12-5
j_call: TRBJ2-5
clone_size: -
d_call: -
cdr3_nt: TGTGCTAGTGGTTTGGTACTTTCAGGGGCGAACCAAGAGACCCAGTACTTC
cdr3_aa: CASGLVLSGANQETQYF

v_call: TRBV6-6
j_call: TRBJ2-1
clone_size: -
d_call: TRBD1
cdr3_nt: TGTGCCAGCAGTCGCACGTCGGGACAGGGGCAGCCGGTCTACAATGAGCAGTTCTTC
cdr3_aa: CASSRTSGQGQPVYNEQFF

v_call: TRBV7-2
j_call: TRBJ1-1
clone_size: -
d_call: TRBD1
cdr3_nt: TGTGCCAGCAGCTTGAAGACAGGGCCGAACACTGAAGCTTTCTTT
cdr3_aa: CASSLKTGPNTEAFF

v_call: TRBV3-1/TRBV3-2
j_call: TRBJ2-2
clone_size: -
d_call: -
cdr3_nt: TGTGCCACCGAACAGGGCAGCGGGCCTAACACCGGGGAGCTGTTTTTT
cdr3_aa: CATEQGSGPNTGELFF

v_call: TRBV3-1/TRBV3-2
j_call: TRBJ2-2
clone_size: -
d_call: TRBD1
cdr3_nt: TGTGCCAGCAGCCAAGCCGGGACAGGGGGCTACACCGGGGAGCTGTTTTTT
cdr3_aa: CASSQAGTGGYTGELFF

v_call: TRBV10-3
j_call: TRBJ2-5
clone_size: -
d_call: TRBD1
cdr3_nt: TGTGCCATCAGTGGGACAGGGCTTGAGACCCAGTACTTC
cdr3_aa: CAISGTGLETQYF

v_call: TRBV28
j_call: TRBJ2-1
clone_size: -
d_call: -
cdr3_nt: TGTGCCAGCAGCCTAGGGACACTAGGGCAGTTCTTC
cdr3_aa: CASSLGTLGQFF

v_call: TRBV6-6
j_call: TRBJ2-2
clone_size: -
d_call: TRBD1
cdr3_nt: TGTGCCAGCAGGGGGACAGGGGACACCGGGGAGCTGTTTTTT
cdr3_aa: CASRGTGDTGELFF

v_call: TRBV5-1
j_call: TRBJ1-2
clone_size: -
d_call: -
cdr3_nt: TGCGCCAGCAGTTCTGGACGGAACTATGGCTACACCTTC
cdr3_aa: CASSSGRNYGYTF